A single sample gave rise to the 21 T cell receptor beta chains below, sequenced in a study of shared clonotypes between healthy human individuals. Repertoires were generated with immunoSEQ multiplex PCR, while TCRdb's copy carries only in-frame clones and drops some. The table lists roughly 2 million clones, roughly 94% of them singletons. CD8 cells classed as naive were CD45RO-negative and positively selected for CCR7, excluding terminally differentiated effector memory CD45RA+ cells. Sequenced sample: naive CD8+ T cells sorted from blood. Receptor source: a man younger than 35 in good health.

To note about this clone: Other nucleotide sequences from this sample produce the same CDR3. The CDR3 sequence: CASSLTGAYEQYF. DNA for the CDR3: TGTGCCAGCAGTTTGACAGGGGCCTACGAGCAGTACTTC. The chain employs TRBV27 and TRBJ2-7; 8 bases fit TRBD1. Germline CDR1 and CDR2: MNHEY and SMNVEV (reference sequence). CDR3 length equals 13 residues. The V and J ends lost 3 bases and 2 bases, in that order; junction bases with no gene match: 0.

The gene calls are TRBV4-3 and TRBJ1-3; 9 bases agree with TRBD1. The CDR3 is 16 amino acids. Per the germline V gene, CDR1 is LGHNA and CDR2 is YSLEER. V was pared by 4 bases and J by 0 bases, with 4 bases of the junction left unmatched. CDR3 DNA: TGCGCCAGCAGCCTAACGACAGGGGGCTCTGGAAACACCATATATTTT. This sequence encodes CASSLTTGGSGNTIYF.

V and J are TRBV29-1 and TRBJ1-2, with D perhaps TRBD1 (6 bases). Deletions cut 7 bases from V and 6 bases from J, with 9 bases between. The germline CDR1 and CDR2 sequences are SQVTM and ANQGSEA. The CDR3 contains 10 residues. The DNA for the CDR3 is TGCAGCGCCGGGACAAATGGCTACACCTTC. Amino acids: CSAGTNGYTF.

This chain uses TRBV28 with TRBJ2-7, with D possibly TRBD2 on 6 matching bases. With 7 bases removed from V and 2 bases from J, the gap between germline ends came to 18 bases. This CDR3 is built from 15 residues. Germline V gives CDR1 MDHEN, CDR2 SYDVKM. The CDR3 reads CASTPVGGSPYEQYF. In nucleotides, the CDR3 is TGTGCCAGCACCCCGGTGGGAGGTAGCCCCTACGAGCAGTACTTC.

The rearrangement links TRBV12-5 to TRBJ2-7; D ambiguous. This CDR3 spans 12 amino acids. Trimming removed 6 bases at V and 7 bases at J, with 13 bases between. The germline V gene has CDR1 LGHNT and CDR2 FRNRAP. The CDR3 coding sequence is TGTGCTAGTGGCTCTTGGGGATCGGAGCAGTACTTC. Its translation: CASGSWGSEQYF.

The V call is TRBV28, the J call TRBJ2-3; TRBD2 might be the D (5 bases). V dropped 6 bases and J dropped 5 bases, with 18 bases sitting between them. The CDR3 contains 15 residues. Germline CDR1 reads MDHEN; CDR2 reads SYDVKM. The CDR3 nucleotides read TGTGCCAGCAGGAACCCCTCCGAGGGCGAAGATACGCAGTATTTT. It codes for CASRNPSEGEDTQYF.

The CDR3 region is CASGDREGEANYGYTF. CDR3 DNA: TGCGCCAGCGGGGACAGGGAAGGAGAGGCGAACTATGGCTACACCTTC. The chain joins TRBV10-2 to TRBJ1-2; 9 nucleotides agree with TRBD1. Germline CDR1 and CDR2: WSHSY and SAAADI. V shed 8 bases, J shed 2 bases, and the junction held 12 bases outside the gene matches. The length of the CDR3 is 16 residues.

The rearrangement joins TRBV6-5 to TRBJ2-7; the match to TRBD1 covers 7 bases. The trim removed 2 bases at V and 2 bases at J, leaving 3 bases unmatched. The germline CDR1 and CDR2 sequences are MNHEY and SVGAGI. This CDR3 spans 14 amino acids. The CDR3 is CASSYADRAYEQYF. Here the CDR3 DNA reads TGTGCCAGCAGTTACGCCGACAGGGCCTACGAGCAGTACTTC.

The chain has TRBV5-1 and TRBJ2-7; D possibly uses TRBD1 or TRBD2 (5 bases each). CDR3 size: 15 residues. From germline, CDR1 is SGHRS and CDR2 YFSETQ. With 1 base removed from V and 3 bases from J, the gap between germline ends came to 14 bases. CDR3 in DNA: TGCGCCAGCAGCTTGAGGGACCCCTCATTCTACGAGCAGTACTTC. This encodes CASSLRDPSFYEQYF. The whole variable domain, filled in from reference TRBV5-1 and TRBJ2-7, reads KAGVTQTPRYLIKTRGQQVTLSCSPISGHRSVSWYQQTPGQGLQFLFEYFSETQRNKGNFPGRFSGRQFSNSRSEMNVSTLELGDSALYLCASSLRDPSFYEQYFGPGTRLTVT.

This chain uses TRBV7-9 with TRBJ1-1; D is possibly TRBD1 (5 bases). Germline CDR1 is SEHNR and CDR2 is FQNEAQ (reference sequence). The CDR3 runs 15 residues. V lost 4 bases and J lost 0, with 12 bases in between. CDR3 DNA sequence: TGTGCCAGCAGCTATGGGCCAGGGATGAACACTGAAGCTTTCTTT. It specifies CASSYGPGMNTEAFF. The complete variable domain, with remaining parts taken from reference TRBV7-9 and TRBJ1-1, reads DTGVSQNPRHKITKRGQNVTFRCDPISEHNRLYWYRQTLGQGPEFLTYFQNEAQLEKSRLLSDRFSAERPKGSFSTLEIQRTEQGDSAMYLCASSYGPGMNTEAFFGQGTRLTVV.

This clone was observed once. V and J are TRBV6-5 and TRBJ1-2; maybe TRBD1 (5 bases). Germline CDR1 is MNHEY and CDR2 is SVGAGI. CDR3 size: 14 residues. The V and J ends lost 4 bases and 1 base respectively, with 10 bases between them. In nucleotides, the CDR3 is TGTGCCAGCAGTTTGGGGCCTGTTAACTATGGCTACACCTTC. Translated, it gives CASSLGPVNYGYTF.

In its sample, this clone was seen once. For the CDR3, the DNA is TGTGCCAGCAGTTACTCGATAGCGGGAGCCCCAGTTGAGCAGTTCTTC. Its translation: CASSYSIAGAPVEQFF. The chain carries TRBV6-5 and TRBJ2-1; 9 bases align to TRBD2. Germline V gene lookup returns CDR1 MNHEY and CDR2 SVGAGI. Germline trimming cut 0 bases from V and 9 bases from J; bases unmatched to any gene: 9. The CDR3 has 16 residues.

The rearrangement uses TRBV27 and TRBJ1-4, with 7 bases fitting TRBD1. The CDR3 covers 15 residues. V lost 3 bases and J lost 10; bases outside the gene matches: 11. Germline assignment: CDR1 MNHEY and CDR2 SMNVEV (reference sequence). The CDR3 reads CASSLSPGGRGKLFF. In DNA form, the CDR3 reads TGTGCCAGCAGTTTGAGTCCAGGGGGAAGGGGAAAACTGTTTTTT.

V gene TRBV27 combines with J gene TRBJ2-3, with 7 nucleotides matching TRBD2. CDR1 is MNHEY and CDR2 is SMNVEV in the germline V gene (reference sequence). V shed 6 bases, J shed 0 bases, and the junction held 9 bases outside the gene matches. This CDR3 is 16 amino acids long. This CDR3 reads CASSFMGGESTDTQYF. The CDR3 bases are TGTGCCAGCAGCTTCATGGGGGGGGAAAGCACAGATACGCAGTATTTT.

The chain carries TRBV4-1 and TRBJ2-1, with TRBD2 as a possible D gene (6 bases). V lost 0 bases to trimming and J lost 8 bases, with 14 bases between them. The CDR3 has 15 residues. CDR1 is MGHRA, CDR2 YSYEKL, per germline. CDR3 nucleotide sequence: TGCGCCAGCAGCCAAGAGGCCGGGAGTTGGTATGAGCAGTTCTTC. This sequence encodes CASSQEAGSWYEQFF.

V usage is TRBV28 and J usage is TRBJ1-5; D uncertain. Germline CDR1 MDHEN, CDR2 SYDVKM. This CDR3 is built from 14 residues. Trimming cost V 7 bases and J 2 bases, with 12 bases left between them. The CDR3 here is CASTHKGGNQPQHF. The CDR3, as DNA: TGTGCCAGCACCCACAAGGGCGGCAATCAGCCCCAGCATTTT.

The chain recombines TRBV9 with TRBJ2-7; either TRBD1 or TRBD2 may supply D (5 bases each). This CDR3 is built from 14 residues. Germline lookup yields CDR1 SGDLS and CDR2 YYNGEE. V shed 3 bases and J shed 1 base, with 11 bases lying between them. CDR3: CASSAEGESYEQYF. The CDR3, as DNA: TGTGCCAGCAGCGCCGAAGGGGAGTCCTACGAGCAGTACTTC.

The gene calls are TRBV19 and TRBJ1-5; unclear D gene. The germline V and J ends were trimmed by 5 bases and 2 bases, with 13 bases remaining between them. Germline V CDR1 and CDR2: LNHDA, SQIVND (reference sequence). The CDR3 has 15 amino acids. CDR3 loop: CASSLADHGNQPQHF. CDR3 DNA: TGTGCCAGTAGTCTGGCGGATCATGGCAATCAGCCCCAGCATTTT. The full variable domain, completed using reference TRBV19 and TRBJ1-5, is DGGITQSPKYLFRKEGQNVTLSCEQNLNHDAMYWYRQDPGQGLRLIYYSQIVNDFQKGDIAEGYSVSREKKESFPLTVTSAQKNPTAFYLCASSLADHGNQPQHFGDGTRLSIL.

The genes are TRBV10-2 and TRBJ2-3, with a weak D call TRBD2 (7 bases). The V end lost 2 bases, the J end lost 6 bases, and 12 bases lay between the germline ends. In germline, CDR1 is WSHSY, CDR2 SAAADI. CDR3 length: 14 residues. DNA for the CDR3: TGCGCCAGCAGTGAGATTGAGGGGGGGGATACGCAGTATTTT. Its translation: CASSEIEGGDTQYF.

A word on this clone: This specimen includes other DNA sequences encoding the same CDR3. This chain connects TRBV27 to TRBJ2-7, with D perhaps TRBD2 (5 bases). Trimming cost V 3 bases and J 2 bases, with 8 bases left between them. Germline CDR1 reads MNHEY; CDR2 reads SMNVEV (reference sequence). The CDR3 is 13 residues long. CDR3 in amino acids: CASSFGETYEQYF. The CDR3 DNA reads as TGTGCCAGCAGTTTTGGGGAGACCTACGAGCAGTACTTC.

The chain uses TRBV7-9 and TRBJ2-2; 11 bases map to TRBD1. CDR1 SEHNR and CDR2 FQNEAQ come from the germline V gene (reference sequence). The CDR3 runs to 17 residues. The junction had 8 bases not matched to a gene; V was cut back by 5 bases and J by 3 bases. The CDR3 sequence is CASSRSGQGAYTGELFF. The CDR3 bases are TGTGCCAGCAGCCGGTCCGGACAGGGGGCTTACACCGGGGAGCTGTTTTTT.